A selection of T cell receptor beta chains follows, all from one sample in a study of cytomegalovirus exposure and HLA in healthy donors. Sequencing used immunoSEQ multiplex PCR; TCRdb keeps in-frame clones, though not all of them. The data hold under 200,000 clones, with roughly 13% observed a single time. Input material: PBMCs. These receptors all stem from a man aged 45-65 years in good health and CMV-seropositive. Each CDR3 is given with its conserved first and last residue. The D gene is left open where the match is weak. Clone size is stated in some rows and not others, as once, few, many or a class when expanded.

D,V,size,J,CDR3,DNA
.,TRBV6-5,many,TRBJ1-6,CASSAPGAPLHF,TGTGCCAGCAGTGCCCCGGGGGCACCCCTCCACTTT
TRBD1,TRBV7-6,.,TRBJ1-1,CASSSQGANTEAFF,TGTGCCAGCAGCTCGCAGGGGGCGAACACTGAAGCTTTCTTT
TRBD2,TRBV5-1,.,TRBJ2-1,CASSSWGGDNEQFF,TGCGCCAGCAGCTCCTGGGGGGGGGACAATGAGCAGTTCTTC
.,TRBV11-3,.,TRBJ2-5,CASSLGPGPGETQYF,TGTGCCAGCAGCTTAGGGCCGGGCCCGGGGGAGACCCAGTACTTC
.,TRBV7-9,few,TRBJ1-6,CASSYSGGRGSPLHF,TGTGCCAGCAGCTACTCCGGGGGGCGAGGGTCACCCCTCCACTTT
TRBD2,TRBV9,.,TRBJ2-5,CASSPPGGETQYF,TGTGCCAGCAGCCCGCCGGGGGGGGAGACCCAGTACTTC
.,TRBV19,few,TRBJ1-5,CASSMGTIQGAQPQHF,TGTGCCAGTAGTATGGGGACCATACAGGGAGCACAGCCCCAGCATTTT
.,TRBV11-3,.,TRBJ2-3,CASSLDSGVFTDTQYF,TGTGCCAGCAGCTTAGATTCCGGGGTATTCACAGATACGCAGTATTTT
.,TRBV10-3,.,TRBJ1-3,CAISLQGNTIYF,TGTGCCATCAGCCTACAGGGAAACACCATATATTTT
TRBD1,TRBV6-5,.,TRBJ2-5,CASREGQGARKTQYF,TGTGCCAGCAGAGAGGGACAGGGGGCGCGGAAGACCCAGTACTTC
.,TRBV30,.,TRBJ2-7,CAWSRGTSYEQYF,TGTGCCTGGAGTCGGGGGACCTCCTACGAGCAGTACTTC
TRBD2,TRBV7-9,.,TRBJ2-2,CASSPGLSAGELFF,TGTGCCAGCAGCCCGGGACTAAGCGCCGGGGAGCTGTTTTTT
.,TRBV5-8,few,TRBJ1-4,CASSPWRGAGEKLFF,TGTGCCAGCAGCCCTTGGCGGGGGGCCGGCGAAAAACTGTTTTTT
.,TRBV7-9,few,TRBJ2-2,CASSSGTSNTGELFF,TGTGCCAGCAGCTCCGGGACATCGAACACCGGGGAGCTGTTTTTT
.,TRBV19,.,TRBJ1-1,CASSIGVNTEAFF,TGTGCCAGTAGTATAGGAGTGAACACTGAAGCTTTCTTT
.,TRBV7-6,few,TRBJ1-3,CASSFAGNTIYF,TGTGCCAGCAGCTTCGCTGGAAACACCATATATTTT
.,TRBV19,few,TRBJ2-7,CASGGSRHEQYF,TGTGCCAGTGGGGGGAGTCGCCACGAGCAGTACTTC
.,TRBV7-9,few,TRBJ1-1,CASSHAGVTEAFF,TGTGCCAGCAGCCATGCGGGGGTAACTGAAGCTTTCTTT
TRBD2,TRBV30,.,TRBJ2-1,CAWTRGGVWNEQFF,TGTGCCTGGACCCGGGGGGGTGTGTGGAATGAGCAGTTCTTC
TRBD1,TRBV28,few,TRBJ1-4,CASSPSGTGAYNEKLFF,TGTGCCAGCAGTCCCTCCGGGACAGGGGCCTATAATGAAAAACTGTTTTTT
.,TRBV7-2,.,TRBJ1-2,CATRGVTNYGYTF,TGTGCCACCAGGGGAGTAACTAACTATGGCTACACCTTC
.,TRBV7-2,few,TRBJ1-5,CASSLEVGNQPQHF,TGTGCCAGCAGCTTGGAGGTAGGCAATCAGCCCCAGCATTTT
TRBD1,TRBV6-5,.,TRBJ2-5,CASSYGLGTAQETQYF,TGTGCCAGCAGTTACGGTTTGGGGACAGCCCAAGAGACCCAGTACTTC
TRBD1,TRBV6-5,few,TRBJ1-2,CASRTGGGGYTF,TGTGCCAGCAGGACAGGGGGCGGGGGCTACACCTTC
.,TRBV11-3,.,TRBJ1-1,CASSFRGTEAFF,TGTGCCAGCAGCTTTCGAGGGACTGAGGCTTTCTTT
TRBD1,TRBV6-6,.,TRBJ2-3,CASSPGQGTDTQYF,TGTGCCAGCAGTCCGGGACAGGGCACAGATACGCAGTATTTT
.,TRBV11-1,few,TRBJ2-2,CASSFGGLPGELFF,TGTGCCAGCAGCTTTGGCGGGTTACCCGGGGAGCTGTTTTTT